The clone carrying this T cell receptor (beta chain) was detected a few times. What it recognizes is unknown. Regarding treatment: 10-day PBMC culture with coronavirus spike peptide pools or control peptides (ViraFEST assay). Samples of CD4+ T cells were obtained from the unexposed donor before the COVID-19 pandemic (2011-2018). Once peptide pools had expanded antigen-specific T cells, ViraFEST sequenced TCRs. Isolation of CD4+ T cells by negative selection took place after 9 to 11 days of culture. The data originate from a study of vaccination and CD4 T cells after COVID-19. Whole-study context: Some control cultures received a CEFX pool, which served as the positive control. Others received an HIV-1 Nef pool or no peptide.

Study-level results: Spike mono-reactivity marked 304 of 307 vaccine-specific clones in convalescent patients.

The CDR3 loop spans 14 amino acids. Germline loops: CDR1 DFQATT, CDR2 SNEGSKA (reference sequence). V was clipped by 6 bases and J by 5 bases, with 16 bases between them. Oncomine TCR Beta short-read sequencing was applied to DNA from cultured CD4+ T cells. TCRdb ran MiXCR on the PCR reads and lists one entry per CDR3 protein. This table holds about 9,600 distinct CDR3 sequences, roughly 35% found once. Sample: CD4+ T cells from blood, cultured in vitro. The sequence came from a human donor in good health. V gene TRBV20-1 combines with J gene TRBJ1-4; the D is unclear. The CDR3 region has the DNA TGCAGTGCCCCCCCGGCAGATAAGAATGAAAAACTGTTTTTT. Amino acids: CSAPPADKNEKLFF.